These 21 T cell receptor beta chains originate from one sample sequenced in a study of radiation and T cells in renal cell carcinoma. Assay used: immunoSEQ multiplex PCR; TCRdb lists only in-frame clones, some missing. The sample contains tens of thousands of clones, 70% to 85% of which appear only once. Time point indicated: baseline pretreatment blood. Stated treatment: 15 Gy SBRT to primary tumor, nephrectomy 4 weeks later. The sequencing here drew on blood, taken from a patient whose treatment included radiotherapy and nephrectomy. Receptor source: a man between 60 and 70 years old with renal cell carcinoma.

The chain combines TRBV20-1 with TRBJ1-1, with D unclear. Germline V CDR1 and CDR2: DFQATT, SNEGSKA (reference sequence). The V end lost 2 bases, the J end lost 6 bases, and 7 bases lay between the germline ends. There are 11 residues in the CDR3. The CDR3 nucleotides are TGCAGTGCTAGAACGGACCCTGAAGCTTTCTTT. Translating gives CSARTDPEAFF.

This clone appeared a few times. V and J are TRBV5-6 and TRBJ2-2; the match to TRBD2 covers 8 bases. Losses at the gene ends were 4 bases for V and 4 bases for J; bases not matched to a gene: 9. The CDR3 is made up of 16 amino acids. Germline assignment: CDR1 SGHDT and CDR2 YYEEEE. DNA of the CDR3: TGTGCCAGCAGCCAGCCAGCGGGAGCAATCACCGGGGAGCTGTTTTTT. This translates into CASSQPAGAITGELFF. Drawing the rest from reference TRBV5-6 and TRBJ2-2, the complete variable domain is DAGVTQSPTHLIKTRGQQVTLRCSPKSGHDTVSWYQQALGQGPQFIFQYYEEEERQRGNFPDRFSGHQFPNYSSELNVNALLLGDSALYLCASSQPAGAITGELFFGEGSRLTVL.

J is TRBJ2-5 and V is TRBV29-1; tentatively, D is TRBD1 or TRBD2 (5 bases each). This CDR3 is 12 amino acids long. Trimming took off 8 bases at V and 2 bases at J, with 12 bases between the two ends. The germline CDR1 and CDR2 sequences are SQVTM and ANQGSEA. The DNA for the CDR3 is TGCAGCTGGGGGAGAGGACAAGAGACCCAGTACTTC. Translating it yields CSWGRGQETQYF. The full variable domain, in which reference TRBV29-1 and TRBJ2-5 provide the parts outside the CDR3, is SAVISQKPSRDICQRGTSLTIQCQVDSQVTMMFWYRQQPGQSLTLIATANQGSEATYESGFVIDKFPISRPNLTFSTLTVSNMSPEDSSIYLCSWGRGQETQYFGPGTRLLVL.

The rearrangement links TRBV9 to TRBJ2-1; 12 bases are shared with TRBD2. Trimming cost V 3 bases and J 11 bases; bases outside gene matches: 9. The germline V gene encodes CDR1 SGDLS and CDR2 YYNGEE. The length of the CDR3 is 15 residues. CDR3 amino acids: CASSETSGSGSKQFF. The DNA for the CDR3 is TGTGCCAGCAGCGAGACTAGCGGGAGCGGAAGTAAGCAGTTCTTC.

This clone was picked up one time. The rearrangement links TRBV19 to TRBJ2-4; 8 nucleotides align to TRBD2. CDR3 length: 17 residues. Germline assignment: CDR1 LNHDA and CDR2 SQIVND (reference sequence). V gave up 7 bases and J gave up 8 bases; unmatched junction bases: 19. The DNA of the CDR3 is TGTGCCAGTATGCCAGCGGGAGTTTTACGAACGGCGGACATTCAGTACTTC. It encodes CASMPAGVLRTADIQYF.

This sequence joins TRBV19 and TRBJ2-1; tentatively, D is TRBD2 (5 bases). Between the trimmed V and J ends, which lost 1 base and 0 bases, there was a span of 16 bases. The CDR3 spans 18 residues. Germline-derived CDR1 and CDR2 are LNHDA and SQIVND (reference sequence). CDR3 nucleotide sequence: TGTGCCAGTAGTATAGGGGCTAGCCTACGTGGCTCCTACAATGAGCAGTTCTTC. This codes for CASSIGASLRGSYNEQFF.

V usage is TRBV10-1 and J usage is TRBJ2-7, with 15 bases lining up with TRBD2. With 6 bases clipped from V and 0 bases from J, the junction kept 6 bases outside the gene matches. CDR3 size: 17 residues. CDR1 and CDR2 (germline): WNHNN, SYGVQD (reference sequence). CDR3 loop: CASRNGLAGGFSYEQYF. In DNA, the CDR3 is TGCGCCAGCAGAAACGGACTAGCGGGAGGGTTCTCCTACGAGCAGTACTTC.

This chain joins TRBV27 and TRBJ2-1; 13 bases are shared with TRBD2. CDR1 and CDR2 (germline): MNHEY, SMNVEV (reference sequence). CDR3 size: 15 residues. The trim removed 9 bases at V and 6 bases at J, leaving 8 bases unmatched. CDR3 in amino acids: CASSVTSGRSNEQFF. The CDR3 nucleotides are TGTGCCAGTTCCGTGACTAGCGGGAGGTCCAATGAGCAGTTCTTC.

CDR3 region: CASNPALGEETQYF. The CDR3 DNA follows: TGCGCCAGCAACCCAGCACTAGGAGAGGAGACCCAGTACTTC. The chain joins TRBV5-1 to TRBJ2-5; tentatively, D is TRBD2 (5 bases). This CDR3 contains 14 residues. The germline V and J ends were trimmed by 6 bases and 5 bases, with 17 bases remaining between them. Germline V lookup: CDR1 SGHRS, CDR2 YFSETQ.

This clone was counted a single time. CDR3 in DNA: TGCGCCAGCAGCCAAGATTTCGGGGAACAATATCGTAATGAGCAGTTCTTC. It specifies CASSQDFGEQYRNEQFF. The J gene is TRBJ2-1, the V gene TRBV4-3; D may be TRBD2 (5 bases). From germline, CDR1 is LGHNA and CDR2 YSLEER. V gave up 0 bases and J gave up 7 bases, with 19 bases separating them. The CDR3 extends over 17 amino acids.

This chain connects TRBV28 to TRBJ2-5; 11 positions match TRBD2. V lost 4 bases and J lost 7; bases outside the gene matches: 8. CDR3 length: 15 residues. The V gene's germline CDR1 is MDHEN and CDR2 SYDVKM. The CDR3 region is CASSYLLAGEATQYF. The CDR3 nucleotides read TGTGCCAGCAGTTACTTACTAGCGGGAGAGGCGACCCAGTACTTC.

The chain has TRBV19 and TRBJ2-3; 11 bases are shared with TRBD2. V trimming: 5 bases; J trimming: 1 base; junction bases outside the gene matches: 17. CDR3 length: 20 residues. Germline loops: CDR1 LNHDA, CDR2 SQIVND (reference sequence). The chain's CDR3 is CASSLRGASGRSRGTDTQYF. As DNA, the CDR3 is TGTGCCAGTAGTCTTCGGGGGGCTAGCGGGAGGAGCCGTGGCACAGATACGCAGTATTTT.

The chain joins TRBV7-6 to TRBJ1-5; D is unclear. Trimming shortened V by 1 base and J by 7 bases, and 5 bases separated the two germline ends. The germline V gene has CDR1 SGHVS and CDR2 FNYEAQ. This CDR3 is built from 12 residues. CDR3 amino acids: CASSLGEQPQHF. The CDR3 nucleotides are TGTGCCAGCAGCTTAGGGGAACAGCCCCAGCATTTT.

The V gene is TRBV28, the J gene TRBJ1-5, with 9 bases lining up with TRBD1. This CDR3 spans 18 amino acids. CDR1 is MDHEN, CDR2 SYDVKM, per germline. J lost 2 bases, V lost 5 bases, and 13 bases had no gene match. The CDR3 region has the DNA TGTGCCAGCAGTGTGTTTACCGGGACAGGGAAGGGCAATCAGCCCCAGCATTTT. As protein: CASSVFTGTGKGNQPQHF.

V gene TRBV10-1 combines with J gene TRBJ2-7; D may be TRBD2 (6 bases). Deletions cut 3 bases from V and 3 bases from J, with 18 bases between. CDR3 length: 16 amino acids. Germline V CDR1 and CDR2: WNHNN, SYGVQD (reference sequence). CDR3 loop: CASSETRTNFFYEQYF. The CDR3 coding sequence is TGCGCCAGCAGTGAAACTAGGACTAACTTTTTCTACGAGCAGTACTTC.

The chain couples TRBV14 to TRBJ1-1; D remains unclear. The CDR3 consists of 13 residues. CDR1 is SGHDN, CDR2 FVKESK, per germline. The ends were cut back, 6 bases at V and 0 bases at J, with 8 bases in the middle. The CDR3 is CASRLFMNTEAFF. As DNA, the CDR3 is TGTGCCAGCAGGCTTTTTATGAACACTGAAGCTTTCTTT. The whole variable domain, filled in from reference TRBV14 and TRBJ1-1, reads EAGVTQFPSHSVIEKGQTVTLRCDPISGHDNLYWYRRVMGKEIKFLLHFVKESKQDESGMPNNRFLAERTGGTYSTLKVQPAELEDSGVYFCASRLFMNTEAFFGQGTRLTVV.

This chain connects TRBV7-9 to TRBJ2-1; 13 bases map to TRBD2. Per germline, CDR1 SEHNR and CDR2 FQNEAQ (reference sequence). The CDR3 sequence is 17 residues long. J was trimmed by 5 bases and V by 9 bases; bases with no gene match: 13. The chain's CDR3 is CASAAAPGTSGNNEQFF. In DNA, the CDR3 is TGTGCCAGTGCAGCAGCGCCTGGGACTAGCGGGAACAATGAGCAGTTCTTC.

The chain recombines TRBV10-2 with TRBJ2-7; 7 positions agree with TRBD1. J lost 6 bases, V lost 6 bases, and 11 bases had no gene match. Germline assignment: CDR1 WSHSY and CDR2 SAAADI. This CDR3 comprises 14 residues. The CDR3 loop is CASSLNDRAGEQYF. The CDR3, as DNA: TGCGCCAGCAGCCTTAATGACAGGGCAGGCGAGCAGTACTTC.

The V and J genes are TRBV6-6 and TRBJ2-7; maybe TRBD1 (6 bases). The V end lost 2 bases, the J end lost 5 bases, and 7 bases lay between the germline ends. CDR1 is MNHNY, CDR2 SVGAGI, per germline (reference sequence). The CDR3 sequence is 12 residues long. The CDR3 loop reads CASSYEGDEQYF. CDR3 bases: TGTGCCAGCAGTTACGAGGGGGACGAGCAGTACTTC.

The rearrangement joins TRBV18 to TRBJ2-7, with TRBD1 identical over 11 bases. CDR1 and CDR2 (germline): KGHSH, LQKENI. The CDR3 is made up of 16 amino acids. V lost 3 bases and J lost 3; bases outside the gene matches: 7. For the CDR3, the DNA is TGTGCCAGCTCACCGGTAACCGGGACAGGGGGCTACGAGCAGTACTTC. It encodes CASSPVTGTGGYEQYF.

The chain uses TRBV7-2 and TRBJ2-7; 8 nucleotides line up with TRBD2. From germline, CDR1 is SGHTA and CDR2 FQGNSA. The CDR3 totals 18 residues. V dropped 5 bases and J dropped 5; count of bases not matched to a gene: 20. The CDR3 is CASSPSAGGLGVRNEQYF. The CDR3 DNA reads TGTGCCAGCAGCCCTAGTGCGGGAGGCCTCGGAGTTCGCAACGAGCAGTACTTC.